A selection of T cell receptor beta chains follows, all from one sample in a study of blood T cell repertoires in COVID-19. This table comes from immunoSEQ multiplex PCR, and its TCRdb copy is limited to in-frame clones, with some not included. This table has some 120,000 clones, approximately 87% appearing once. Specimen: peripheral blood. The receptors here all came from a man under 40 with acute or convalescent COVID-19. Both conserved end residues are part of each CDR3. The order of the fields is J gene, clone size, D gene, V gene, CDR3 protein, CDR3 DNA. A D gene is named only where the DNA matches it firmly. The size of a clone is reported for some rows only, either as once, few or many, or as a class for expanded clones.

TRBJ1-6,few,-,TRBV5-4,CASSYGSGNSPLHF,TGTGCCAGCAGCTACGGCTCGGGTAATTCACCCCTCCACTTT
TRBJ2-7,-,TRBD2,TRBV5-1,CASSLGSGGPQQYF,TGCGCCAGCAGCTTGGGTAGCGGGGGCCCCCAGCAGTACTTC
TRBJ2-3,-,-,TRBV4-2,CASSQDRSTDTQYF,TGTGCCAGCAGCCAAGATCGTAGCACAGATACGCAGTATTTT
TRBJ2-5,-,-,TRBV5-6,CASSIGTYSETQYF,TGTGCCAGCAGCATCGGGACATATTCGGAGACCCAGTACTTC
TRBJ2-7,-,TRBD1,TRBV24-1,CATRRQGRYDEQYF,TGTGCCACCAGGAGACAGGGGAGGTACGACGAGCAGTACTTC
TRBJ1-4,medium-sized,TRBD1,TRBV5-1,CASSPGGGEGEKLFF,TGCGCCAGCAGCCCTGGAGGGGGCGAGGGTGAAAAACTGTTTTTT
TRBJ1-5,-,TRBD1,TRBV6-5,CASRGQTNSNQPQHF,TGTGCCAGCAGGGGACAGACAAATAGCAATCAGCCCCAGCATTTT
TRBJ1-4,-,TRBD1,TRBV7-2,CASSSRLGQWAEKLFF,TGTGCCAGCAGCTCGAGACTGGGACAGTGGGCTGAAAAACTGTTTTTT
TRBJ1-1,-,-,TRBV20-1,CSARSHTEAFF,TGCAGTGCTAGAAGCCACACTGAAGCTTTCTTT
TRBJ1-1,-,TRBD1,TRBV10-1,CASRDRGNTEAFF,TGCGCCAGTCGGGACAGGGGGAACACTGAAGCTTTCTTT
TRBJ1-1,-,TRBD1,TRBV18,CASSTFGDSYTEAFF,TGTGCCAGCTCAACATTCGGGGACAGCTACACTGAAGCTTTCTTT
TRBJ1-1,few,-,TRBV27,CASSLSVLANTEAFF,TGTGCCAGCAGTTTATCCGTATTGGCGAACACTGAAGCTTTCTTT
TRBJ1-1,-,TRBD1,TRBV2,CASRHSDDRVEAFF,TGTGCCAGCAGACATTCAGACGACAGGGTTGAAGCTTTCTTT
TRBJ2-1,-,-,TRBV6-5,CASRMLALNDEQFF,TGTGCCAGCAGGATGCTAGCGCTGAATGATGAGCAGTTCTTC
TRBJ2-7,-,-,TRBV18,CASSPGIPYEQYF,TGTGCCAGCTCACCAGGCATCCCCTACGAGCAGTACTTC
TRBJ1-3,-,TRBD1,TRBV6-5,CASVDRAKGGNTIYF,TGTGCCAGCGTGGACAGGGCGAAAGGAGGAAACACCATATATTTT
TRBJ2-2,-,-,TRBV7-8,CASSFGRQPSKLFF,TGTGCCAGCAGCTTCGGGCGACAGCCTTCGAAGCTGTTTTTT
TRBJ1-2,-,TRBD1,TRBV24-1,CATSDRGKGYTF,TGTGCCACCAGCGACAGGGGGAAAGGCTACACCTTC
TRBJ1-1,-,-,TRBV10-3,CAISDPGVTMNTEAFF,TGTGCCATCAGTGATCCAGGGGTCACCATGAACACTGAAGCTTTCTTT
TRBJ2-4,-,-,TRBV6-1,CASSENWQTNAKNIQYF,TGTGCCAGCAGTGAAAATTGGCAAACCAACGCCAAAAACATTCAGTACTTC
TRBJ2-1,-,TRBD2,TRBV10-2,CASYERGLNEQFF,TGCGCCAGCTACGAGCGGGGCCTCAATGAGCAGTTCTTC
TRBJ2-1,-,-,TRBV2,CASHAQVAPGEQFF,TGTGCCAGTCACGCCCAAGTGGCACCGGGTGAGCAGTTCTTC
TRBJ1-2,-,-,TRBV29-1,CSVEEIRYGYTF,TGCAGCGTTGAAGAAATCCGGTATGGCTACACCTTC
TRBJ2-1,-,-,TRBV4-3,CASSRDLTGIYNEQFF,TGCGCCAGCAGCCGAGACCTTACAGGGATATACAATGAGCAGTTCTTC
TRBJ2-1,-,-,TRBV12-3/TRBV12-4,CASSLGSYNEQFF,TGTGCCAGCAGTCTCGGCTCCTACAATGAGCAGTTCTTC
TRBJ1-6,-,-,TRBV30,CAWRAGQPNSPLHF,TGTGCCTGGAGGGCGGGGCAACCGAATTCACCCCTCCACTTT
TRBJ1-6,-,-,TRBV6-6,CASSYSARVVNSPLHF,TGTGCCAGCAGTTACTCAGCCAGGGTCGTGAATTCACCCCTCCACTTT
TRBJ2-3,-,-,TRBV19,CASSWEEGTRPSDTQYF,TGTGCCAGTAGTTGGGAGGAAGGGACCCGTCCCTCAGATACGCAGTATTTT
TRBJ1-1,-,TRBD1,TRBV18,CASSLGQGTTEAFF,TGTGCCAGCTCACTGGGACAGGGTACGACTGAAGCTTTCTTT